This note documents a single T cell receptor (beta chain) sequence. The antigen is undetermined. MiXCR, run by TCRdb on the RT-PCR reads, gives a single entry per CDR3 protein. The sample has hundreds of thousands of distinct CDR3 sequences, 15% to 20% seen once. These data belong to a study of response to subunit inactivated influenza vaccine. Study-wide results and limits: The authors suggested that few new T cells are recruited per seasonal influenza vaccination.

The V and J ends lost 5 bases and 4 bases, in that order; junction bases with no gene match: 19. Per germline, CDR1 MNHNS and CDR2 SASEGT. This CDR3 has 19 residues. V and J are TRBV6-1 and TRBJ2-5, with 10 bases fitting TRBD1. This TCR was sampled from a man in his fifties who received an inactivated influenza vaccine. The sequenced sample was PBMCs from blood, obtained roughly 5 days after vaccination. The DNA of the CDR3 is TGTGCCAGCAGTCCAAGAATAGTCTCTCGGGACAGGGGTACAGAGACCCAGTACTTC. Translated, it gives CASSPRIVSRDRGTETQYF.